The sample holds many counts of the clone carrying this T cell receptor (beta chain). Its antigen is unknown. Library preparation (for TCRbeta) was performed with unique molecular identifiers. TCRdb itself ran the PCR reads through MiXCR, one entry per CDR3 protein. This table holds about 870,000 distinct CDR3 sequences, approximately 15% found once. Per germline, CDR1 SGHRS and CDR2 YFSETQ. V lost 4 bases, J lost 0 bases, and 13 bases stayed unmatched. This CDR3 is 20 amino acids long. The data were obtained in a study of T-cell reconstitution after alpha-beta-depleted transplantation in children. Study-level findings and limits: About two months after transplant, alpha-beta T cells reportedly came from several hundred expanded graft clones. T-cell numbers and diversity, one year after transplant, stemmed largely from T cells that were newly produced. Some patients showed high day-60 TCRbeta diversity, which derived from surviving recipient T cells and thymic progenitors.

The source of this sequence is a male patient between 5 and 17 years old who had a stem cell transplant for acute lymphoblastic leukemia, so the T cells may come from the graft donor. Sequences were derived from PBMCs, mostly from graft donor cells, sampled 360 days after TCRalphabeta/CD19-depleted stem cell transplant. The chain uses TRBV5-1 and TRBJ2-1; 13 bases are shared with TRBD2. DNA of the CDR3: TGCGCCAGCAGCACCTTCGTGACTAGCGGGAGGATCAGCTCCTACAATGAGCAGTTCTTC. Translating it yields CASSTFVTSGRISSYNEQFF. The whole variable domain, filled in from reference TRBV5-1 and TRBJ2-1, reads KAGVTQTPRYLIKTRGQQVTLSCSPISGHRSVSWYQQTPGQGLQFLFEYFSETQRNKGNFPGRFSGRQFSNSRSEMNVSTLELGDSALYLCASSTFVTSGRISSYNEQFFGPGTRLTVL.